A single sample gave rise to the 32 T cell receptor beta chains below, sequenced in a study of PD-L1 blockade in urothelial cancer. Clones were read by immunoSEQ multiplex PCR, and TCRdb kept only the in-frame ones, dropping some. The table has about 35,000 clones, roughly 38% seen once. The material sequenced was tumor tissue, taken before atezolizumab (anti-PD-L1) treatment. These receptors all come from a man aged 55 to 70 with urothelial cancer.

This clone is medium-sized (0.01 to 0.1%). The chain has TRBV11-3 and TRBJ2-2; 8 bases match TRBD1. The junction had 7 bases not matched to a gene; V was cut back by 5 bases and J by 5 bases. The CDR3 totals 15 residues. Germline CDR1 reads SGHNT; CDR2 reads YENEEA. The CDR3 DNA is TGTGCCAGCAGCCCCCGACAGGGGTGGACCGGGGAGCTGTTTTTT. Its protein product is CASSPRQGWTGELFF.

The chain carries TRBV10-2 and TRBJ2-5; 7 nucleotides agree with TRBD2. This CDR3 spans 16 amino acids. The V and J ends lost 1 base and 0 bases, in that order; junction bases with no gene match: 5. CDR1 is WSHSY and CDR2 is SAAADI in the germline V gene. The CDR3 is CASSEFSSGNQETQYF. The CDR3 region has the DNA TGCGCCAGCAGTGAGTTCTCTAGCGGAAACCAAGAGACCCAGTACTTC.

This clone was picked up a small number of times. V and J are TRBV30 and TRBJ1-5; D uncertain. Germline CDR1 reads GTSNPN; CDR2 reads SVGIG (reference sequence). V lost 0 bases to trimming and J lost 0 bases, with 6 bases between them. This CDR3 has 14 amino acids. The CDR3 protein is CAWSVLNSNQPQHF. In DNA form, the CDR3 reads TGTGCCTGGAGTGTACTGAATAGCAATCAGCCCCAGCATTTT.

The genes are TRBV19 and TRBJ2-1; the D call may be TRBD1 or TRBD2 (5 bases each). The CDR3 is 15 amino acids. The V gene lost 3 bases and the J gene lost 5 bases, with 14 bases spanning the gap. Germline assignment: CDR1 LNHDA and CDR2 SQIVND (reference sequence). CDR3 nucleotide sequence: TGTGCCAGTAGTATTACCGGGACCACCAACAATGAGCAGTTCTTC. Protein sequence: CASSITGTTNNEQFF.

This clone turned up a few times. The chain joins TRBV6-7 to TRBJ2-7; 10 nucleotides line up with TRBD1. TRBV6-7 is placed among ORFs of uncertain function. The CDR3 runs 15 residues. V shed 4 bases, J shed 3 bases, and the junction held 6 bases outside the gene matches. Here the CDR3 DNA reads TGTGCCAGCAGTTCCCGGGACAGGGGTTTCTACGAGCAGTACTTC. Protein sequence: CASSSRDRGFYEQYF.

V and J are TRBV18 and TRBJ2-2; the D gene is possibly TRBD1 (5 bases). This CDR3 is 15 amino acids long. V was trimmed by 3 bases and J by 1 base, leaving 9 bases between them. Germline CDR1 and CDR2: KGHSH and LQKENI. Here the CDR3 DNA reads TGTGCCAGCTCACCTCGGCAGGGGAACACCGGGGAGCTGTTTTTT. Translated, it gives CASSPRQGNTGELFF.

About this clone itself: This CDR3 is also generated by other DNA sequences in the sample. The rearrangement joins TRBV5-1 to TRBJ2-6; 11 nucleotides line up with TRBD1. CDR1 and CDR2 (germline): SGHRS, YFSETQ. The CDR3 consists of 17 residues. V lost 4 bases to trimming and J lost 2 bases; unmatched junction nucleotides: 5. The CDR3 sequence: CASSPRDRGTGANVLTF. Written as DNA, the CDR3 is TGCGCCAGCAGCCCAAGGGACAGGGGGACTGGGGCCAACGTCCTGACTTTC.

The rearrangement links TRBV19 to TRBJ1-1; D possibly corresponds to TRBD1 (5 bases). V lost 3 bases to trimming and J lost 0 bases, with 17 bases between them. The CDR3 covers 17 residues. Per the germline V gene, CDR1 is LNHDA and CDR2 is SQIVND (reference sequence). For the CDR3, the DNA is TGTGCCAGTAGTATTCTTCCGACAGTTCTGATGAACACTGAAGCTTTCTTT. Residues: CASSILPTVLMNTEAFF.

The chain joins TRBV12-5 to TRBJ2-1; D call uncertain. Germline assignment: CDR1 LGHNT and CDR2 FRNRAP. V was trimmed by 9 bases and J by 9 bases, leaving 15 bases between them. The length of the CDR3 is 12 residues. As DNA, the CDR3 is TGTGCTAGCAGCCCAAATGACGTTGAGCAGTTCTTC. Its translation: CASSPNDVEQFF. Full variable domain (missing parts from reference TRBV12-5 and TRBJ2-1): DARVTQTPRHKVTEMGQEVTMRCQPILGHNTVFWYRQTMMQGLELLAYFRNRAPLDDSGMPKDRFSAEMPDATLATLKIQPSEPRDSAVYFCASSPNDVEQFFGPGTRLTVL.

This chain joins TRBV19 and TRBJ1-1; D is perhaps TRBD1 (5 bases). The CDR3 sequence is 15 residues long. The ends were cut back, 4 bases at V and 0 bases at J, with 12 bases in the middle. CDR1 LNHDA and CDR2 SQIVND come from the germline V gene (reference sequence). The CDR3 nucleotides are TGTGCCAGTAGTACGAGGACACGCATGAACACTGAAGCTTTCTTT. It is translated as CASSTRTRMNTEAFF.

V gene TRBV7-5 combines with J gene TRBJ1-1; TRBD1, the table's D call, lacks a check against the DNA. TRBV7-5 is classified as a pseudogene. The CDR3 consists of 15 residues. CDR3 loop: CASSPGPSPNTEAFF. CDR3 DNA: TGTGCCAGCAGCCCAGGTCCCAGCCCTAACACTGAAGCTTTCTTT.

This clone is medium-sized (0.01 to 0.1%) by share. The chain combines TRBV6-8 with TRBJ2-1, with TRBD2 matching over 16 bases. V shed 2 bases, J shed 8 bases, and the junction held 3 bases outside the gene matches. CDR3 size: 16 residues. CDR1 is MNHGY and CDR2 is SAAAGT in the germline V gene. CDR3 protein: CASSYGTSGRVDEQFF. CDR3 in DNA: TGTGCCAGCAGTTACGGGACTAGCGGGAGGGTGGATGAGCAGTTCTTC.

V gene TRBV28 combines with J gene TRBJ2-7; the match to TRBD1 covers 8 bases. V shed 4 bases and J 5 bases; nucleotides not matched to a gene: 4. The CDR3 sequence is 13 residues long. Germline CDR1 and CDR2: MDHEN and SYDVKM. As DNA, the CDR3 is TGTGCCAGCAGTTCCGCAGGGGGCCACGAGCAGTACTTC. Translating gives CASSSAGGHEQYF.

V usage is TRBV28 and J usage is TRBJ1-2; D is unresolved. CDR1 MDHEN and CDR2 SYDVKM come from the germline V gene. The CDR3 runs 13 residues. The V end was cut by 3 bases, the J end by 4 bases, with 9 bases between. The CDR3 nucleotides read TGTGCCAGCAGTTTGGAGCCACGCTATGGCTACACCTTC. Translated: CASSLEPRYGYTF.

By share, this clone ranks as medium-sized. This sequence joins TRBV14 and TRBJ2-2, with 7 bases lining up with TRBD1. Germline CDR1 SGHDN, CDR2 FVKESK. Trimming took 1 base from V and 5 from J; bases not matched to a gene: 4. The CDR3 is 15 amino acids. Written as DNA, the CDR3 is TGTGCCAGCAGCCAAGGACAGGGTAGGACCGGGGAGCTGTTTTTT. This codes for CASSQGQGRTGELFF. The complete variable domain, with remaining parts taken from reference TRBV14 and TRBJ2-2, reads EAGVTQFPSHSVIEKGQTVTLRCDPISGHDNLYWYRRVMGKEIKFLLHFVKESKQDESGMPNNRFLAERTGGTYSTLKVQPAELEDSGVYFCASSQGQGRTGELFFGEGSRLTVL.

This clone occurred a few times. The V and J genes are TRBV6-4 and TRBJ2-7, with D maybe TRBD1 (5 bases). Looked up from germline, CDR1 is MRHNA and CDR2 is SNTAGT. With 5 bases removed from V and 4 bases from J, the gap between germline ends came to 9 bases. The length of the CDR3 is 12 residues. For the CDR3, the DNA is TGTGCCAGCAGTACAGGCAGGTACGAGCAGTACTTC. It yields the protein CASSTGRYEQYF.

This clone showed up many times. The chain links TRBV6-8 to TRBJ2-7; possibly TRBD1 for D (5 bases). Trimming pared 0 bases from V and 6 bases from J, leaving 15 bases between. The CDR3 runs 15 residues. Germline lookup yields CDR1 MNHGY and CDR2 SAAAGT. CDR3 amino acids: CASSYSLTAPGEQYF. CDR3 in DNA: TGTGCCAGCAGTTACTCTTTGACAGCCCCGGGCGAGCAGTACTTC.

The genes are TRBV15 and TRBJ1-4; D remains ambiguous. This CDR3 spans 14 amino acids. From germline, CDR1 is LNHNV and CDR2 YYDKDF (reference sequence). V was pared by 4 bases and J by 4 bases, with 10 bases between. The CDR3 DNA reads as TGTGCCACCAGCATAGGGTCCTTTAATGAAAAACTGTTTTTT. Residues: CATSIGSFNEKLFF.

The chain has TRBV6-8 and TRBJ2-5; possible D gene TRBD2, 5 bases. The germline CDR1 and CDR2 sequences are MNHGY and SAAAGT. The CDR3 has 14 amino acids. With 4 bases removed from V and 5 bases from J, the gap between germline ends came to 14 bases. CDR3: CASSFRTRRETQYF. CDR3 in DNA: TGTGCCAGCAGTTTTAGGACTCGGAGGGAGACCCAGTACTTC.

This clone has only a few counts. CDR3 loop: CAWSRQRGLTGELFF. In DNA form, the CDR3 reads TGTGCCTGGAGTCGGCAAAGGGGCCTCACTGGGGAGCTGTTTTTT. The V call is TRBV30, the J call TRBJ2-2; perhaps TRBD1 as D (5 bases). Germline V lookup: CDR1 GTSNPN, CDR2 SVGIG (reference sequence). The CDR3 spans 15 residues. Trimming took 2 bases from V and 8 from J, leaving 18 bases between them.

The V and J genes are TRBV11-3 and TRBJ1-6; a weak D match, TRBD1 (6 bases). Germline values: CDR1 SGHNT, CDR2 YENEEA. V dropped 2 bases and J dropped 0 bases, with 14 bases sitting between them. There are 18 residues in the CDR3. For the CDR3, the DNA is TGTGCCAGCAGCTTACTACAGGGTAGCGGCTCCTATAATTCACCCCTCCACTTT. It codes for CASSLLQGSGSYNSPLHF. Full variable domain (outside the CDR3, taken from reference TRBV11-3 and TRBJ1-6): EAGVVQSPRYKIIEKKQPVAFWCNPISGHNTLYWYLQNLGQGPELLIRYENEEAVDDSQLPKDRFSAERLKGVDSTLKIQPAELGDSAVYLCASSLLQGSGSYNSPLHFGNGTRLTVT.

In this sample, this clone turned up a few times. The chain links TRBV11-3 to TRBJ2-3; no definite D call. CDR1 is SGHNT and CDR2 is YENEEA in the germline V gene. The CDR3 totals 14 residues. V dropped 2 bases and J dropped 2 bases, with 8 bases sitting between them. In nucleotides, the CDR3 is TGTGCCAGCAGCTTATTGCCCTCCACAGATACGCAGTATTTT. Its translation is CASSLLPSTDTQYF.

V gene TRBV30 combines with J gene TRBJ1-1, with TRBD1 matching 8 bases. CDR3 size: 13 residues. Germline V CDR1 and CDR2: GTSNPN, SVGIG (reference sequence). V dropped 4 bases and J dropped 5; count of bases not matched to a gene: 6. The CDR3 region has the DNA TGTGCCTGGACAGGGGGCGCGGGGACTGAAGCTTTCTTT. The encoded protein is CAWTGGAGTEAFF.

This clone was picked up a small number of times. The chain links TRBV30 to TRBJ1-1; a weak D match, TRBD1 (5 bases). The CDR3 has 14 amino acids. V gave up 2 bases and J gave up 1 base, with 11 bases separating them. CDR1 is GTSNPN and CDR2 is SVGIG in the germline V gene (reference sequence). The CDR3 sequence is CAWSYPDKNTEAFF. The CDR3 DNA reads TGTGCCTGGAGTTACCCGGACAAGAACACTGAAGCTTTCTTT.

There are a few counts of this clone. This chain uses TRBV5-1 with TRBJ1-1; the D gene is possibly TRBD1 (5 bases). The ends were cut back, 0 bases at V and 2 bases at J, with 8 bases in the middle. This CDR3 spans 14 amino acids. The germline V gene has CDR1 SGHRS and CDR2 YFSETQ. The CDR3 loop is CASSLGGINTEAFF. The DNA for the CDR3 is TGCGCCAGCAGCTTGGGGGGGATAAACACTGAAGCTTTCTTT.

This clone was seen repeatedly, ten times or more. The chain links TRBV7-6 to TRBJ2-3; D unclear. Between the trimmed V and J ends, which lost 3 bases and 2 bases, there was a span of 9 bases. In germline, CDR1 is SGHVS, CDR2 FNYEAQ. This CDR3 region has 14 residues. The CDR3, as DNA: TGTGCCAGCAGCTTGCTAGGACCCACAGATACGCAGTATTTT. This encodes CASSLLGPTDTQYF.

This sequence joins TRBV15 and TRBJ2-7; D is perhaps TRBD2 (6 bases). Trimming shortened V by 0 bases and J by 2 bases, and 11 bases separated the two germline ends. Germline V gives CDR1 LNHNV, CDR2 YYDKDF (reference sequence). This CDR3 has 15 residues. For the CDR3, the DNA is TGTGCCACCAGCAGAGAGCGGGGAACGACCTACGAGCAGTACTTC. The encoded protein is CATSRERGTTYEQYF.

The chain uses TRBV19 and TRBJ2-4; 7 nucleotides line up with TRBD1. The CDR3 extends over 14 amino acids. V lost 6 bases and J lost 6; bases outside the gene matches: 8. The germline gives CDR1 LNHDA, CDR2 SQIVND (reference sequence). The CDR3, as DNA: TGTGCCAGTAGGAAAACGGGACAGTCAAACATTCAGTACTTC. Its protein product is CASRKTGQSNIQYF.

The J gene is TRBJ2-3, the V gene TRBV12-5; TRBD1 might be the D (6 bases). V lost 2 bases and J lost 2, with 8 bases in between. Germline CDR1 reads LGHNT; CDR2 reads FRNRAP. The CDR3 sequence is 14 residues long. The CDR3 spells CASGLTGPTDTQYF. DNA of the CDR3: TGTGCTAGTGGTTTGACAGGGCCCACAGATACGCAGTATTTT. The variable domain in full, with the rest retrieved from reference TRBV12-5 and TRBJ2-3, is DARVTQTPRHKVTEMGQEVTMRCQPILGHNTVFWYRQTMMQGLELLAYFRNRAPLDDSGMPKDRFSAEMPDATLATLKIQPSEPRDSAVYFCASGLTGPTDTQYFGPGTRLTVL.

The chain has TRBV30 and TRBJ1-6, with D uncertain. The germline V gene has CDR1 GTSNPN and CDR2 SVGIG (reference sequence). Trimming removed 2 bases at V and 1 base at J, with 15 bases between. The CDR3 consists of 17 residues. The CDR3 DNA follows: TGTGCCTGGAGTTCGAGCGGAGGCCGGTCCTATAATTCACCCCTCCACTTT. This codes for CAWSSSGGRSYNSPLHF.

CDR3 nucleotide sequence: TGTGCCAGTAGTACGAAGGGACTAGCGGGAGACGAGCAGTTCTTC. Amino acid sequence: CASSTKGLAGDEQFF. This rearrangement joins TRBV19 to TRBJ2-1; 14 positions match TRBD2. The V gene end was trimmed by 4 bases and the J gene end by 10 bases; junction bases not matched to a gene: 6. Germline lookup yields CDR1 LNHDA and CDR2 SQIVND (reference sequence). The CDR3 runs 15 residues.

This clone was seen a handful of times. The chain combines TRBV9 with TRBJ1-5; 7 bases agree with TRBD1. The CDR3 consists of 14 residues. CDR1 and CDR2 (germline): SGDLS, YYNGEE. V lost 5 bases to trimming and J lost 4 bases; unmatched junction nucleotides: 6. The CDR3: CASSEGTVNQPQHF. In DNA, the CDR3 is TGTGCCAGCAGTGAAGGGACAGTTAATCAGCCCCAGCATTTT. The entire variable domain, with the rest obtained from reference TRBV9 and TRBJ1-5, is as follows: DSGVTQTPKHLITATGQRVTLRCSPRSGDLSVYWYQQSLDQGLQFLIQYYNGEERAKGNILERFSAQQFPDLHSELNLSSLELGDSALYFCASSEGTVNQPQHFGDGTRLSIL.